The T cell receptor beta chain described here comes from a study of esophageal squamous cell carcinoma under preoperative chemotherapy (dated by TCRdb to 2017 to 2018). Some background on the complete study: The study profiled TCR repertoires of both peripheral blood T cells and tumor-infiltrating lymphocytes. In patients with esophageal squamous cell carcinoma, the study looked at what paclitaxel-nedaplatin chemotherapy did to T-cell receptor repertoires. The cohort comprised five patients with primary esophageal squamous cell carcinoma. Repertoires from samples obtained before paclitaxel-nedaplatin therapy were compared with repertoires from samples obtained after paclitaxel-nedaplatin therapy. Points the paper makes about the study in general: TCR diversity increased significantly in peripheral T cells after chemotherapy, but not in tumor-infiltrating lymphocytes. Paclitaxel-nedaplatin therapy caused immediate and substantial changes in clonotype frequency, and abundant clones were more likely to contract than to amplify. The analysis included only 5 or 6 patients with esophageal squamous cell carcinoma, making the cohort small. Tumor-infiltrating lymphocytes after treatment appeared to come partly from peripheral T cells migrating into the tumor, rather than solely from local clonal changes.

The time point label, read with the paper, signifies: before preoperative PTX-NDP chemotherapy. Before surgery, patients were given paclitaxel-nedaplatin as preoperative chemotherapy. Libraries were constructed by PCR. The sequencer listed for this sample is HiSeq X Ten. High-throughput sequencing was used to characterize TCR repertoires. The public reads were run again by TCRdb, first through fastp at Q25 and then through MiXCR, and only productive beta chains were kept. Each record represents a unique CDR3 protein, reported with the most common genes and DNA among its rows. The sample records approximately 16,000 distinct CDR3 sequences, nearly 50% of which are singletons. Around 28% of the sample is in the top ten clones. The germline V gene supplies CDR1 SGHTA and CDR2 FQGTGA. The CDR3 runs 15 residues from the cysteine to the phenylalanine. Left in the record is the CDR3 DNA by itself, 45 bases read in frame from the first base.

On this clonotype: Its antigen target is currently unknown. No base qualities exist here, and no much larger clone lies one base off it.

The sequence came from a human donor with esophageal squamous cell carcinoma. The donor label of this sample is uncertain. The sample was taken from a patient given preoperative chemotherapy. The sequence links TRBV7-3 to TRBJ2-3; TRBD2 is a weak D gene call, 6 bases matching. The J call is in doubt because the DNA end fits TRBJ2-4 better. The DNA sequence is given as TGTGCCAGCAGCGCGGGGCTGTGGGCCATAGATACTCAGTACTTC. This sequence encodes CASSAGLWAIDTQYF.